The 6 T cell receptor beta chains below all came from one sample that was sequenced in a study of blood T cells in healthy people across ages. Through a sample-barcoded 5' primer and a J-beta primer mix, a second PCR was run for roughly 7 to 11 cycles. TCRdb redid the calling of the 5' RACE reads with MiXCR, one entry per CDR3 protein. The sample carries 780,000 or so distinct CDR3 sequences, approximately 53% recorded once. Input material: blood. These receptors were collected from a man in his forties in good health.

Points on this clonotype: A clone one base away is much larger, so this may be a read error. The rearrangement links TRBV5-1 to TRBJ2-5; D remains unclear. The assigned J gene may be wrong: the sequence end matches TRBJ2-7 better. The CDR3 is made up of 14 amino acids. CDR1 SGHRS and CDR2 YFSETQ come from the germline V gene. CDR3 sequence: CASSSESLAYEQYF. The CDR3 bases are TGCGCCAGCAGCAGCGAGAGTTTGGCCTACGAGCAGTACTTC.

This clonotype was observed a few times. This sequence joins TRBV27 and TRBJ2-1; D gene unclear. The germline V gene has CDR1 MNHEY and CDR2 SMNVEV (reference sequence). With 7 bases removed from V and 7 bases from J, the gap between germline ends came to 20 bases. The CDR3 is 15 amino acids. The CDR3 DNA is TGTGCCAGCAAACCTAGTCCTCCTACGTGGAATGAGCAGTTCTTC. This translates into CASKPSPPTWNEQFF.

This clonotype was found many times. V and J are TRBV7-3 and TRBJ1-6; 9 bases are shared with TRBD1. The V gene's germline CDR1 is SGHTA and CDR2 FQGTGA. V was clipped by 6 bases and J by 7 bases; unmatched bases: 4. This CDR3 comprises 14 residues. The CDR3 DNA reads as TGTGCCAGCAGTTCGACAGGGGGAAATTCACCCCTCCACTTT. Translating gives CASSSTGGNSPLHF.

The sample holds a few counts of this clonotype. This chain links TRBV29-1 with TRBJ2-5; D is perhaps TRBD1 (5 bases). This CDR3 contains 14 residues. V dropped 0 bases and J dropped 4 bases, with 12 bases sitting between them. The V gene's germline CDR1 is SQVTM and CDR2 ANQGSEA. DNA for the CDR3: TGCAGCGTTGAAGATCTCTACAGGAGAGAGACCCAGTACTTC. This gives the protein CSVEDLYRRETQYF.

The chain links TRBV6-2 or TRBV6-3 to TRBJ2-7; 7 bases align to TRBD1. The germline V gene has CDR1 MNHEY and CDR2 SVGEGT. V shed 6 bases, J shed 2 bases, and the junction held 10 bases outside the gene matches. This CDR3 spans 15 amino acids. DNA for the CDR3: TGTGCCAGCAGCGTCGGACAGGCCCAAACCTACGAGCAGTACTTC. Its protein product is CASSVGQAQTYEQYF.

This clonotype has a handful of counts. The CDR3 DNA follows: TGTGCCAGCAGCCCAGGAAGACAGGGCCAGTACTTC. Residues: CASSPGRQGQYF. The J gene is TRBJ2-7, the V gene TRBV28, with 7 bases lining up with TRBD1. V shed 6 bases, J shed 10 bases, and the junction held 9 bases outside the gene matches. Germline CDR1 is MDHEN and CDR2 is SYDVKM. This CDR3 comprises 12 residues.